This T cell receptor (beta chain) was obtained from a study of blood T cell repertoires in COVID-19. Study at large: The study drew acute and convalescent COVID-19 samples from the United States, Italy and Spain. T cells, B-cell-depleted T cells, or PBMCs supplied cDNA or gDNA.

Per the original data handling: Estimation of nucleated cell counts relied on the amplification of reference gene primers. The method was immunoSEQ multiplex PCR; TCRdb's version includes in-frame clones alone and lacks a portion of them. V, J and clone size are those of that table, while D and trimming were read from the DNA. The repertoire has 100,000 to 150,000 clones, approximately 88% of them found once; the top ten carry more than 2%. The CDR3 extends over 16 amino acids. V shed 6 bases, J shed 2 bases, and the junction held 12 bases outside the gene matches. The germline CDR1 and CDR2 sequences are LGHNA and YNFKEQ.

The receptor was derived from a man between 65 and 80 years old with active COVID-19. The V call is TRBV4-2, the J call TRBJ2-7, with 8 nucleotides matching TRBD1. Input material: peripheral blood. CDR3 loop: CASRETGGQVPYEQYF. CDR3 DNA sequence: TGTGCCAGCAGAGAAACCGGGGGACAGGTCCCCTACGAGCAGTACTTC.